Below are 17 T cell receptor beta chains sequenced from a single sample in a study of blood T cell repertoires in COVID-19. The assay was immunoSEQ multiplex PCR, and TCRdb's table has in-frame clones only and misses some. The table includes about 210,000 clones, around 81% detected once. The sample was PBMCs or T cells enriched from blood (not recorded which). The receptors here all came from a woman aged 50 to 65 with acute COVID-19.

The CDR3 DNA sequence: TGCGCCAGCAGCTTAGCGGGGGGGCACACTGAAGCTTTCTTT. Protein sequence: CASSLAGGHTEAFF. V usage is TRBV5-1 and J usage is TRBJ1-1; TRBD1 is a possible D gene (6 bases). V gave up 2 bases and J gave up 3 bases, with 11 bases separating them. The CDR3 sequence is 14 residues long. CDR1 and CDR2 (germline): SGHRS, YFSETQ.

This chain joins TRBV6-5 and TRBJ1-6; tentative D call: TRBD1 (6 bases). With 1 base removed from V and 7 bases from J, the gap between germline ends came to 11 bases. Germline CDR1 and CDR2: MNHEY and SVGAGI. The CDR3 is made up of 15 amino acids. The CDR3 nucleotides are TGTGCCAGCAGTTACTACGGGACATCGAATTCACCCCTCCACTTT. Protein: CASSYYGTSNSPLHF.

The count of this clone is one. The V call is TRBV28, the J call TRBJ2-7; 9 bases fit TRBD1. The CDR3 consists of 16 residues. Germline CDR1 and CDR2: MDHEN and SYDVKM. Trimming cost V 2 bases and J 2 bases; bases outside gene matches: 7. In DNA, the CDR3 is TGTGCCAGCAGTTTAACGTTCGGGACAGGGACCTACGAGCAGTACTTC. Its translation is CASSLTFGTGTYEQYF.

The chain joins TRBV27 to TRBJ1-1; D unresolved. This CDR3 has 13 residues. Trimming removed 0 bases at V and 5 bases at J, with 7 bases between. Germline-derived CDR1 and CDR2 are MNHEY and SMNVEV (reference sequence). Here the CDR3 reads CASSLSTGTEAFF. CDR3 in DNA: TGTGCCAGCAGTTTATCGACTGGGACTGAAGCTTTCTTT.

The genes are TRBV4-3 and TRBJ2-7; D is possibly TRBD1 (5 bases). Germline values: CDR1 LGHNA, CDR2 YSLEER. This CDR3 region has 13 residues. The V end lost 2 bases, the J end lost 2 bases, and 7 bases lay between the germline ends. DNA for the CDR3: TGCGCCAGCAGCCAATGGGGCCCCTACGAGCAGTACTTC. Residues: CASSQWGPYEQYF.

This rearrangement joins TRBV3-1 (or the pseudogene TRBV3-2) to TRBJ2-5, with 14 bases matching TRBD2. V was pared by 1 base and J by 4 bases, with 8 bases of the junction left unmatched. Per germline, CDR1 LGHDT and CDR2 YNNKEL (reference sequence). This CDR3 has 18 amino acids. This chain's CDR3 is CASSQARLAGGEGETQYF. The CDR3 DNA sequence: TGTGCCAGCAGCCAAGCGAGACTAGCGGGGGGGGAAGGAGAGACCCAGTACTTC.

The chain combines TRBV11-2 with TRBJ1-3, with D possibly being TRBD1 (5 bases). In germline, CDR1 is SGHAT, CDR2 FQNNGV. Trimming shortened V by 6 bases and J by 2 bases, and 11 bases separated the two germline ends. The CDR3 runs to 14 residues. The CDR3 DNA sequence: TGTGCCAGCAGAGACCGGGGGGCTGGAAACACCATATATTTT. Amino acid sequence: CASRDRGAGNTIYF.

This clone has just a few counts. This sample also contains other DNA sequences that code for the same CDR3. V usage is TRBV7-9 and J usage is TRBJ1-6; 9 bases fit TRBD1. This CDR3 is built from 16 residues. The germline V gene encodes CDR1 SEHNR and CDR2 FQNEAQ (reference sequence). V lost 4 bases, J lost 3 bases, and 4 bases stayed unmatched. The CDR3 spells CASSSGQGFYNSPLHF. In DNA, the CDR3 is TGTGCCAGCAGCTCCGGACAGGGGTTCTATAATTCACCCCTCCACTTT.

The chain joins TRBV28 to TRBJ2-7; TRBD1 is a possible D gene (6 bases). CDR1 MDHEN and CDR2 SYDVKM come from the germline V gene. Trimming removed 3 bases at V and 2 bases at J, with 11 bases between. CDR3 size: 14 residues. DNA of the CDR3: TGTGCCAGCAGTTTGGTACAGGGAACCTACGAGCAGTACTTC. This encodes CASSLVQGTYEQYF.

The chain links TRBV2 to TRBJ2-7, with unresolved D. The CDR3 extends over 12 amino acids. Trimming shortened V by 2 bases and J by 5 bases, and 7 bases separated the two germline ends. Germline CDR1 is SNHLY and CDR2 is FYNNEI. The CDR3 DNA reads TGTGCCAGCAGTGAAATGGCAAACGAGCAGTACTTC. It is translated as CASSEMANEQYF.

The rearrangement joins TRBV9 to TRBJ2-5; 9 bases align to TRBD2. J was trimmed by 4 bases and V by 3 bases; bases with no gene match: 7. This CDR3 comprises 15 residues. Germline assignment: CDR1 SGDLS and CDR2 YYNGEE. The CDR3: CASSASGGSTETQYF. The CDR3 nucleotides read TGTGCCAGCAGCGCGAGCGGGGGGAGCACAGAGACCCAGTACTTC.

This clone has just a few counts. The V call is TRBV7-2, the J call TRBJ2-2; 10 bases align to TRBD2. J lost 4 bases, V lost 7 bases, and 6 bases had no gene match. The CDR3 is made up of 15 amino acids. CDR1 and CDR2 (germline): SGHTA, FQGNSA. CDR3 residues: CASKRSSGGTGELFF. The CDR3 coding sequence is TGTGCCAGCAAGAGGTCTAGCGGGGGCACCGGGGAGCTGTTTTTT.

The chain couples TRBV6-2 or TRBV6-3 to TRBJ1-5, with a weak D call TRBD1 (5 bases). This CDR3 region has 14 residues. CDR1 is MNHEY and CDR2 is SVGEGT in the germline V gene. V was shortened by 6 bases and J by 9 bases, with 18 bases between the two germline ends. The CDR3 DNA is TGTGCCAGCAGCCCTACCCAGGGTCGAGGGCCCCAGCATTTT. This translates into CASSPTQGRGPQHF.

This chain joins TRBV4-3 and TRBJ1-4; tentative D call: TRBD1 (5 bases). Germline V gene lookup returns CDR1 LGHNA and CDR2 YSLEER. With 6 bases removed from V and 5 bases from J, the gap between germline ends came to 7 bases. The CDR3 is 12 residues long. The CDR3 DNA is TGCGCCAGCAGACGGGGGAATGAAAAACTGTTTTTT. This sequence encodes CASRRGNEKLFF.

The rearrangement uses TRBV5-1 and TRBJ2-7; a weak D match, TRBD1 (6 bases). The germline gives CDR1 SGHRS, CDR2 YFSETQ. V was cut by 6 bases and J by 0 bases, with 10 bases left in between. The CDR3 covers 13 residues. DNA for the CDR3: TGCGCCAGCACCGCGGACAGCTCCTACGAGCAGTACTTC. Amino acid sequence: CASTADSSYEQYF.

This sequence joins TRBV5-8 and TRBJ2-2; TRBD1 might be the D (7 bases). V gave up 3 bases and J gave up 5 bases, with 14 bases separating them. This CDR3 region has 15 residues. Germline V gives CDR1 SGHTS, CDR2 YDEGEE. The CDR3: CASSSETGRTGELFF. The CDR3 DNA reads TGTGCCAGCAGCTCCGAGACAGGGAGGACCGGGGAGCTGTTTTTT.

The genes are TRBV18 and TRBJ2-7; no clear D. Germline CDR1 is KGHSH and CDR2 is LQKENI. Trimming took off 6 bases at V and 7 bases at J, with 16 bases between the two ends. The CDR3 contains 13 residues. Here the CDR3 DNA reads TGTGCCAGCTCCCCTTCCCCCCTCGGGGAGCAGTACTTC. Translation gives CASSPSPLGEQYF.